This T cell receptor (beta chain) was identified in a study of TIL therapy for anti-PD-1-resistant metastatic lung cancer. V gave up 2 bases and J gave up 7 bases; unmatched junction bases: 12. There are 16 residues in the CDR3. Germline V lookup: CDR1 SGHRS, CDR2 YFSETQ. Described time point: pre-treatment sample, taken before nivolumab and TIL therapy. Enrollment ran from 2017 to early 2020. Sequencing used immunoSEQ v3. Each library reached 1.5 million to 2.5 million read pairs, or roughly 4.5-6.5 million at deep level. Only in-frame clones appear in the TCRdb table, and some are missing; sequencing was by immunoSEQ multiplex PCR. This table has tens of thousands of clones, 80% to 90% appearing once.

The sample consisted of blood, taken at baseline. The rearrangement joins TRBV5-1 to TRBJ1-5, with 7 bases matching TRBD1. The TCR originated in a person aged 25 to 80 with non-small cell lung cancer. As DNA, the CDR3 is TGCGCCAGCAGCTTCTCACCGACAGGGTCGGGCCAGCCCCAGCATTTT. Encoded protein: CASSFSPTGSGQPQHF. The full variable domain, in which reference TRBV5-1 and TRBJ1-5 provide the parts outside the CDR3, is KAGVTQTPRYLIKTRGQQVTLSCSPISGHRSVSWYQQTPGQGLQFLFEYFSETQRNKGNFPGRFSGRQFSNSRSEMNVSTLELGDSALYLCASSFSPTGSGQPQHFGDGTRLSIL.